This TCR beta chain originates from a study of blood T cells in healthy people across ages. Alongside a J-beta primer mix, a sample-barcoded 5' primer served in a second PCR lasting about 7 to 12 cycles. TCRdb passed the 5' RACE reads through MiXCR, listing each CDR3 protein once. The sample lists approximately 1,700,000 distinct CDR3 sequences, approximately 39% occurring once. Germline V gene sequence: CDR1 SGDLS, CDR2 YYNGEE. The CDR3 totals 13 residues. V was clipped by 4 bases and J by 13 bases, with 15 bases between them. Sequences were obtained from blood. The chain is built from TRBV9 and TRBJ1-6; a possible D gene is TRBD1 (5 bases). The TCR was taken from a human donor in good health. The CDR3 DNA sequence: TGTGCCAGCAGCTCCACAGGAACCTCGCCCCTCCACTTT. Its protein is CASSSTGTSPLHF.